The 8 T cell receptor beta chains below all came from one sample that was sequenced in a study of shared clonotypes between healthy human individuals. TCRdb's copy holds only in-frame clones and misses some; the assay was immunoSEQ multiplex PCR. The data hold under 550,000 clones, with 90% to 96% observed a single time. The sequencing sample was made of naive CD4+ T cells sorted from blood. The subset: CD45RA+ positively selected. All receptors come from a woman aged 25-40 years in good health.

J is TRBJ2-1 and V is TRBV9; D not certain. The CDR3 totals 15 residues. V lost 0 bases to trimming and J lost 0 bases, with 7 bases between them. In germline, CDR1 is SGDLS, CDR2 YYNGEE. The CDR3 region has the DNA TGTGCCAGCAGCGTAGCTGCCAGCTCCTACAATGAGCAGTTCTTC. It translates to CASSVAASSYNEQFF.

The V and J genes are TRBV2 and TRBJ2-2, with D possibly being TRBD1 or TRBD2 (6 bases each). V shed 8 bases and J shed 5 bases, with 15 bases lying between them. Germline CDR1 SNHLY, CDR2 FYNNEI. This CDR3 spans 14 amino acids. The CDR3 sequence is CASLGGPGTGELFF. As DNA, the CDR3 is TGTGCCAGCCTCGGGGGCCCCGGAACCGGGGAGCTGTTTTTT.

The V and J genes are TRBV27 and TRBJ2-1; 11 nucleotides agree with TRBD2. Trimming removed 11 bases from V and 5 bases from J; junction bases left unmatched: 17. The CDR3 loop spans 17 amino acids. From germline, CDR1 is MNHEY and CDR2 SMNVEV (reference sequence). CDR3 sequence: CASRQGLAGGLHNEQFF. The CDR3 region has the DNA TGTGCCTCCCGGCAGGGGCTAGCGGGGGGCTTACACAATGAGCAGTTCTTC.

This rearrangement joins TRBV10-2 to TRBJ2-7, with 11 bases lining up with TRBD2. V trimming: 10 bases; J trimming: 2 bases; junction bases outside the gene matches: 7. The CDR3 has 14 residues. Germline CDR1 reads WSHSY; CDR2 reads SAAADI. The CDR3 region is CATPETSGTYEQYF. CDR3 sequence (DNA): TGCGCCACCCCCGAGACTAGCGGGACCTACGAGCAGTACTTC.

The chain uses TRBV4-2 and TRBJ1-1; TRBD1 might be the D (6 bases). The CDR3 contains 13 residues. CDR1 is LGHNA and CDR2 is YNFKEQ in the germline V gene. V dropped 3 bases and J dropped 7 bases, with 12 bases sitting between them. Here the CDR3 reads CASSQLTGSEAFF. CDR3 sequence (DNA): TGTGCCAGCAGCCAGCTAACAGGGAGTGAAGCTTTCTTT.

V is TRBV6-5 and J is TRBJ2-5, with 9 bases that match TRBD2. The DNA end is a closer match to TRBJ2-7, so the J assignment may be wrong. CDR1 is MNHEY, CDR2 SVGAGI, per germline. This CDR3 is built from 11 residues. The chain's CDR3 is CASGLAIEQYF. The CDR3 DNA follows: TGTGCCAGCGGACTAGCGATCGAGCAGTACTTC.

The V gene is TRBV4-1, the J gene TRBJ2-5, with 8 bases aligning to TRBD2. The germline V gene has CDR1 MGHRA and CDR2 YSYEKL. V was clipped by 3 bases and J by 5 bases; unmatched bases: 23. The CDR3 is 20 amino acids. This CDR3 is CASSQPPGQDIAGPPETQYF. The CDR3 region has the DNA TGCGCCAGCAGCCAGCCTCCGGGACAAGATATAGCGGGACCACCTGAGACCCAGTACTTC.

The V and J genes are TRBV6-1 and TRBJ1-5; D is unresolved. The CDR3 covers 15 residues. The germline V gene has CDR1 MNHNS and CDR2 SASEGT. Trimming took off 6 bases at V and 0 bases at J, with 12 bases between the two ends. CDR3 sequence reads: CASSRQGYSNQPQHF. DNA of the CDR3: TGTGCCAGCAGCAGACAAGGGTATAGCAATCAGCCCCAGCATTTT.